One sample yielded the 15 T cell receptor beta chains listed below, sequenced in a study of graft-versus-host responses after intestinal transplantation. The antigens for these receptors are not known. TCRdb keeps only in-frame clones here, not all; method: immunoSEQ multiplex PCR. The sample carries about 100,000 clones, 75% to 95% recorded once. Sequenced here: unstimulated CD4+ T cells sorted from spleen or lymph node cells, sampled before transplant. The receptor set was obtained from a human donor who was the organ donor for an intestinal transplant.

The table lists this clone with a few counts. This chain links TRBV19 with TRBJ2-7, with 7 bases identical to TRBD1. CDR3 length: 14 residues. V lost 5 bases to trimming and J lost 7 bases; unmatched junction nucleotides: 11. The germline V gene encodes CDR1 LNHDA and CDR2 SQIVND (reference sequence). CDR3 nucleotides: TGTGCCAGTAGTCCTACTCTAACAGGGGTGGAGCAGTACTTC. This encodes CASSPTLTGVEQYF.

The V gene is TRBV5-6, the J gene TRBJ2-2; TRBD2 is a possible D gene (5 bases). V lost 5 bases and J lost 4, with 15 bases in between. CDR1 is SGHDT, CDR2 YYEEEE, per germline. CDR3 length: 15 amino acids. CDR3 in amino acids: CASSGELGGTGELFF. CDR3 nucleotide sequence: TGTGCCAGCAGTGGGGAGCTAGGTGGCACCGGGGAGCTGTTTTTT.

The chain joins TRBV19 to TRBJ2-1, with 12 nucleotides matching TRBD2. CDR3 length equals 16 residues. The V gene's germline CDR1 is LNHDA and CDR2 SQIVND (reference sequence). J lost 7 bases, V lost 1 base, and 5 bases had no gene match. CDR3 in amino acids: CASSIGGTSGLNEQFF. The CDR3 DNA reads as TGTGCCAGTAGTATAGGGGGGACTAGCGGGTTGAATGAGCAGTTCTTC.

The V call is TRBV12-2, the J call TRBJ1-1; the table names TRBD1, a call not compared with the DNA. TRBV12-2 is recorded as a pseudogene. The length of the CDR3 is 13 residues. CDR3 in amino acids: CASRLTGKTEAFF. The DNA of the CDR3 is TGTGCAAGTCGCTTGACAGGGAAGACTGAAGCTTTCTTT.

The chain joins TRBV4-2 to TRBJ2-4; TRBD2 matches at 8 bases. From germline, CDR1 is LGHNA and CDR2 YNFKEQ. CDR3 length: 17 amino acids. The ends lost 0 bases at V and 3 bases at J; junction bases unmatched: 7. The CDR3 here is CASSQESGTSGKNIQYF. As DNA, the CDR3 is TGTGCCAGCAGCCAAGAGTCCGGGACTAGTGGCAAAAACATTCAGTACTTC.

This CDR3 is CASSEEAVSYYTDTQYF. CDR3 in DNA: TGTGCCAGCAGTGAAGAGGCAGTCTCTTACTACACAGATACGCAGTATTTT. The chain recombines TRBV2 with TRBJ2-3; D is unclear. The ends were cut back, 1 base at V and 2 bases at J, with 16 bases in the middle. This CDR3 comprises 17 residues. Per germline, CDR1 SNHLY and CDR2 FYNNEI.

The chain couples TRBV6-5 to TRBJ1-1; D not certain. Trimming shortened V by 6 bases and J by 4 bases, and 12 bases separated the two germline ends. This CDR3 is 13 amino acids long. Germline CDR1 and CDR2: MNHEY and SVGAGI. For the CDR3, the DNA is TGTGCCAGCAGCGCATCCGGTGGCACTGAAGCTTTCTTT. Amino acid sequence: CASSASGGTEAFF.

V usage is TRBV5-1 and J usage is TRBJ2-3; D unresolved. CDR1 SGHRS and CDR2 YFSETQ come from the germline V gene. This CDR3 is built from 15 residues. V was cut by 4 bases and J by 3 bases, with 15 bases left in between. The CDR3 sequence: CASSTLQIATDTQYF. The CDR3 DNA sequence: TGCGCCAGCAGCACCTTACAGATCGCGACAGATACGCAGTATTTT.

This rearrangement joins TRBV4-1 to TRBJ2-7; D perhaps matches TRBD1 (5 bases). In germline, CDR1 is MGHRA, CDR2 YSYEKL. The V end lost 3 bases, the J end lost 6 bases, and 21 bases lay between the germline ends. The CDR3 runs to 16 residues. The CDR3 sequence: CASSQFPAAGKAEQYF. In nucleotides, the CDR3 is TGCGCCAGCAGCCAGTTCCCGGCGGCAGGGAAGGCCGAGCAGTACTTC.

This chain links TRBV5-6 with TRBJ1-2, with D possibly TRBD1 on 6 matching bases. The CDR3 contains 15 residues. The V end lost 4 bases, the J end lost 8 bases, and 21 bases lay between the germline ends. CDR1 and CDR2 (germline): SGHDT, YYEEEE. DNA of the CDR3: TGTGCCAGCAGCCCGTCGCGGGGGCGTGAGGGCGGCTACACCTTC. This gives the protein CASSPSRGREGGYTF. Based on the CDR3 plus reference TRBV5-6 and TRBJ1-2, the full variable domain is DAGVTQSPTHLIKTRGQQVTLRCSPKSGHDTVSWYQQALGQGPQFIFQYYEEEERQRGNFPDRFSGHQFPNYSSELNVNALLLGDSALYLCASSPSRGREGGYTFGSGTRLTVV.

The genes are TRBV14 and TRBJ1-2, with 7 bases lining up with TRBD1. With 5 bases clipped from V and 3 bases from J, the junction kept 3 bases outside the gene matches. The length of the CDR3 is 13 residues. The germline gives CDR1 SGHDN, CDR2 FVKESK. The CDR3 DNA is TGTGCCAGCAGCGATACAGGGGACTATGGCTACACCTTC. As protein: CASSDTGDYGYTF.

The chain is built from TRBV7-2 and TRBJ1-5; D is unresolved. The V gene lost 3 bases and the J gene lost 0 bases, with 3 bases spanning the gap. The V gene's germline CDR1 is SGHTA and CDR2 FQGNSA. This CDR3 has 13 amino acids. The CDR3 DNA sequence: TGTGCCAGCAGCTTTAATAGCAATCAGCCCCAGCATTTT. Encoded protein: CASSFNSNQPQHF.

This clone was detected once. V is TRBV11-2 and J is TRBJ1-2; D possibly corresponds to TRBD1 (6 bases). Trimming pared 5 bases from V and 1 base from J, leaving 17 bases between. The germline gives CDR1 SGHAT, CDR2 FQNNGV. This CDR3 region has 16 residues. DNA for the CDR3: TGTGCCAGCAGCCCAGGGGATTTGGCATATAACTATGGCTACACCTTC. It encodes CASSPGDLAYNYGYTF.

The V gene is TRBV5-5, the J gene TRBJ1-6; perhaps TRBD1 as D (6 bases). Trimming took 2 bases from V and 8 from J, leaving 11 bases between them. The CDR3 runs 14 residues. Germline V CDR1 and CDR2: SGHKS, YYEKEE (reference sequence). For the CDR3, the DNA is TGTGCCAGCAGCTTCCGGACAGAATATTCACCCCTCCACTTT. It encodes CASSFRTEYSPLHF.

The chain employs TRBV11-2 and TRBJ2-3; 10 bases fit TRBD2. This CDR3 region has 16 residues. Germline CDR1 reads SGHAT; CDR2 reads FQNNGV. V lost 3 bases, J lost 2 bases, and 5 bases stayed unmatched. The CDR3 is CASSLDGLAVTDTQYF. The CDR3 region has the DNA TGTGCCAGCAGCTTGGATGGACTAGCGGTCACAGATACGCAGTATTTT. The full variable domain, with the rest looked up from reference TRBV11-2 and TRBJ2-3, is EAGVAQSPRYKIIEKRQSVAFWCNPISGHATLYWYQQILGQGPKLLIQFQNNGVVDDSQLPKDRFSAERLKGVDSTLKIQPAKLEDSAVYLCASSLDGLAVTDTQYFGPGTRLTVL.